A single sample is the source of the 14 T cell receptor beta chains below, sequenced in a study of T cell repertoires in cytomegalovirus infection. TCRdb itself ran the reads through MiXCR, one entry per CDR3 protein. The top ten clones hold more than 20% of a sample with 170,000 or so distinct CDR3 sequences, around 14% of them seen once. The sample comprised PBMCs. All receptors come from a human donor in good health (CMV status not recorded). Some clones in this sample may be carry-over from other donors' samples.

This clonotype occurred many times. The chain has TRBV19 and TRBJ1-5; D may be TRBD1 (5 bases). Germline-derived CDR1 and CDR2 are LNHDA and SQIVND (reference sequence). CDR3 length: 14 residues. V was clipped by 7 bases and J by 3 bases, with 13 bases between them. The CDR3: CASTYGTVNQPQHF. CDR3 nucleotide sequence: TGTGCCAGTACCTATGGGACCGTCAATCAGCCCCAGCATTTT.

The CDR3 DNA sequence: TGCAGCGTCAAACTAGCGGGAGGGTCGGATACGCAGTATTTT. This gives the protein CSVKLAGGSDTQYF. The chain has TRBV29-1 and TRBJ2-3, with 13 bases matching TRBD2. J was trimmed by 6 bases and V by 6 bases; bases with no gene match: 6. CDR1 SQVTM and CDR2 ANQGSEA come from the germline V gene. The CDR3 totals 14 residues.

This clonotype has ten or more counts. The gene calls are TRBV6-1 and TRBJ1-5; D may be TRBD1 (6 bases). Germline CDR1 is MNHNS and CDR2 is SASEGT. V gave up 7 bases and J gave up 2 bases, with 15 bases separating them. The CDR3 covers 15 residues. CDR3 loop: CASTLGDKGNQPQHF. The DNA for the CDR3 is TGTGCCAGCACCTTGGGGGACAAGGGCAATCAGCCCCAGCATTTT.

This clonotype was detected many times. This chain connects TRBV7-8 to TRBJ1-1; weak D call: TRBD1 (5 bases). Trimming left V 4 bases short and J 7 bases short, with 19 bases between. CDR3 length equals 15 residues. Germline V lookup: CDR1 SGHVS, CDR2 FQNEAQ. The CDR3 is CASSSLPGPENEAFF. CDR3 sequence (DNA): TGTGCCAGCAGCTCACTGCCGGGGCCCGAGAATGAAGCTTTCTTT.

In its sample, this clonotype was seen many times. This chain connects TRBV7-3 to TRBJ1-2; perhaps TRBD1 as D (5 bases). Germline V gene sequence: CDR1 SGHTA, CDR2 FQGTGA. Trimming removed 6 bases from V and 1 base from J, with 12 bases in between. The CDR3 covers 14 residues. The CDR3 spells CASSPDSYNYGYTF. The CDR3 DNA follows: TGTGCCAGCAGTCCAGACAGTTATAACTATGGCTACACCTTC. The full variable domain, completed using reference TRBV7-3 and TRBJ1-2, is GAGVSQTPSNKVTEKGKYVELRCDPISGHTALYWYRQSLGQGPEFLIYFQGTGAADDSGLPNDRFFAVRPEGSVSTLKIQRTERGDSAVYLCASSPDSYNYGYTFGSGTRLTVV.

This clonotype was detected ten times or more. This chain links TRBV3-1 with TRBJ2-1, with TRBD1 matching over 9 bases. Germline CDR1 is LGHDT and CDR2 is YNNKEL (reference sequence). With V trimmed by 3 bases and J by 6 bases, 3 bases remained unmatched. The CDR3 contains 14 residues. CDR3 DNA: TGTGCCAGCAGCCATCAGGGACAGGGCAATGAGCAGTTCTTC. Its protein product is CASSHQGQGNEQFF.

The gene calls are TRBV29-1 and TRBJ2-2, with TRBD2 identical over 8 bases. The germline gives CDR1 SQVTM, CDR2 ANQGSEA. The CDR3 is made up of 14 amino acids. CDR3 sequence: CSGRRGVNTGELFF. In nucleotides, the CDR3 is TGCAGTGGGCGGCGGGGGGTAAACACCGGGGAGCTGTTTTTT.

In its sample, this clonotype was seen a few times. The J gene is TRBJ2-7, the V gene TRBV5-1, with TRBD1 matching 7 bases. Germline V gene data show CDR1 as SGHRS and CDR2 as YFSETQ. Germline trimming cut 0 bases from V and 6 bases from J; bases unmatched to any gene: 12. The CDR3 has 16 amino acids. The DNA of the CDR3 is TGCGCCAGCAGCTTGGACCCCGGGACAGCTTCTAGCGAGCAGTACTTC. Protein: CASSLDPGTASSEQYF.

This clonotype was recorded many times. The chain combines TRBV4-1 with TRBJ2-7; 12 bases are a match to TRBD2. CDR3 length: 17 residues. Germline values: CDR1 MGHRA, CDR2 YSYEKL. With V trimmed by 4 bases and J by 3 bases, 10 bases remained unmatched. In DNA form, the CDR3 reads TGCGCCAGCAGCCCCTGGACTAGCGGGGCAGCGGTCTACGAGCAGTACTTC. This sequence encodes CASSPWTSGAAVYEQYF.

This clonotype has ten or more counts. CDR3 nucleotides: TGTGCCAGCAGCTTTACAGCAGAAGCTTTCTTT. Residues: CASSFTAEAFF. This chain connects TRBV7-9 to TRBJ1-1; D ambiguous. Trimming left V 3 bases short and J 8 bases short, with 7 bases between. The germline CDR1 and CDR2 sequences are SEHNR and FQNEAQ (reference sequence). The CDR3 runs to 11 residues.

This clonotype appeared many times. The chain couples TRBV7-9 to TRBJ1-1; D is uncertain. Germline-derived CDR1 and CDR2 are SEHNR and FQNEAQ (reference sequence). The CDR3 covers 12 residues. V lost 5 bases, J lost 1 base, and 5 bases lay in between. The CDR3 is CASSAENTEAFF. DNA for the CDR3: TGTGCCAGCAGCGCAGAGAACACTGAAGCTTTCTTT.

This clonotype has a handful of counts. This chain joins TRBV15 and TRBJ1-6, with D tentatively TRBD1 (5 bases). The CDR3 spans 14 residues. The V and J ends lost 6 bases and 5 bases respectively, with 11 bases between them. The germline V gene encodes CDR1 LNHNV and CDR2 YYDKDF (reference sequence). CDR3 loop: CATRASGHNSPLHF. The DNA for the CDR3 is TGTGCCACCAGAGCATCGGGGCATAATTCACCCCTCCACTTT.

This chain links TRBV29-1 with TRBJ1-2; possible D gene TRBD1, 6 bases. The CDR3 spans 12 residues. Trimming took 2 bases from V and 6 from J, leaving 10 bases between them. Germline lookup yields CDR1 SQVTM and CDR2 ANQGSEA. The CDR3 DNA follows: TGCAGCGTTGAAAGGGGGGGCCATGGCTACACCTTC. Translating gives CSVERGGHGYTF.

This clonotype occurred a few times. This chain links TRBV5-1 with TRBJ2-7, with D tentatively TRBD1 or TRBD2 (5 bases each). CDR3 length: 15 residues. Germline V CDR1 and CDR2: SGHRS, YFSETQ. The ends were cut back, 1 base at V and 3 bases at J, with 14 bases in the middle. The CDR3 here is CASSLTPGTDYEQYF. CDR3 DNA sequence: TGCGCCAGCAGCTTGACCCCCGGGACGGACTACGAGCAGTACTTC.